This T cell receptor beta chain was sequenced for a study of T cell responses to AZD1222 COVID-19 vaccine. General study points: There were mostly white British donors and more females than males, and clonal diversity was possibly underestimated. Repertoire sampling was restricted to post-peak T cell response timepoints. Just five to seven people given AZD1222 tested seropositive at baseline.

Second-dose timings of about 4 or about 12 weeks were pooled. Germline V gene lookup returns CDR1 SNHLY and CDR2 FYNNEI. The CDR3 totals 14 residues. The junction had 3 bases not matched to a gene; V was cut back by 6 bases and J by 3 bases. In regard to this clone: The antigen is unknown.

Data came from immunoSEQ multiplex PCR; TCRdb stores just in-frame clones and leaves some out. The data hold more than 110,000 clones, with roughly 90% observed a single time. The material was peripheral blood, obtained 28 days after the second AZD1222 dose. The rearrangement links TRBV2 to TRBJ1-2; 11 bases are a match to TRBD1. The source is an adult who received the AZD1222 COVID-19 vaccine. CDR3 sequence: CASRGQGVDYGYTF. The CDR3 DNA reads TGTGCCAGCAGGGGACAGGGGGTTGACTATGGCTACACCTTC.